This T cell receptor (beta chain) was retrieved from a study of human T cells and chemical hapten exposure. TCRdb redid the calling of the RACE reads with MiXCR, one entry per CDR3 protein. The sample records 85,000 to 95,000 distinct CDR3 sequences, 11% being singletons. Time point specified: patch test 2, 6 weeks after DPC sensitization. Treatment specified: therapeutic diphenylcyclopropenone sensitization with weekly scalp DPC. The germline gives CDR1 MDHEN, CDR2 SYDVKM. With 5 bases clipped from V and 6 bases from J, the junction kept 7 bases outside the gene matches. The CDR3 consists of 13 residues.

This clonotype originated in a man between 40 and 49 years old with alopecia areata. Some clones in this sample may be carry-over from other donors' samples. The sample was whole blood, taken in connection with sensitization to the hapten diphenylcyclopropenone (DPC). The J gene is TRBJ2-7, the V gene TRBV28; TRBD1 aligns across 7 bases. For the CDR3, the DNA is TGTGCCAGCAGTCATCCCTCAGGGGGCGAGCAGTACTTC. Residues: CASSHPSGGEQYF. Full variable domain (outside the CDR3, taken from reference TRBV28 and TRBJ2-7): DVKVTQSSRYLVKRTGEKVFLECVQDMDHENMFWYRQDPGLGLRLIYFSYDVKMKEKGDIPEGYSVSREKKERFSLILESASTNQTSMYLCASSHPSGGEQYFGPGTRLTVT.